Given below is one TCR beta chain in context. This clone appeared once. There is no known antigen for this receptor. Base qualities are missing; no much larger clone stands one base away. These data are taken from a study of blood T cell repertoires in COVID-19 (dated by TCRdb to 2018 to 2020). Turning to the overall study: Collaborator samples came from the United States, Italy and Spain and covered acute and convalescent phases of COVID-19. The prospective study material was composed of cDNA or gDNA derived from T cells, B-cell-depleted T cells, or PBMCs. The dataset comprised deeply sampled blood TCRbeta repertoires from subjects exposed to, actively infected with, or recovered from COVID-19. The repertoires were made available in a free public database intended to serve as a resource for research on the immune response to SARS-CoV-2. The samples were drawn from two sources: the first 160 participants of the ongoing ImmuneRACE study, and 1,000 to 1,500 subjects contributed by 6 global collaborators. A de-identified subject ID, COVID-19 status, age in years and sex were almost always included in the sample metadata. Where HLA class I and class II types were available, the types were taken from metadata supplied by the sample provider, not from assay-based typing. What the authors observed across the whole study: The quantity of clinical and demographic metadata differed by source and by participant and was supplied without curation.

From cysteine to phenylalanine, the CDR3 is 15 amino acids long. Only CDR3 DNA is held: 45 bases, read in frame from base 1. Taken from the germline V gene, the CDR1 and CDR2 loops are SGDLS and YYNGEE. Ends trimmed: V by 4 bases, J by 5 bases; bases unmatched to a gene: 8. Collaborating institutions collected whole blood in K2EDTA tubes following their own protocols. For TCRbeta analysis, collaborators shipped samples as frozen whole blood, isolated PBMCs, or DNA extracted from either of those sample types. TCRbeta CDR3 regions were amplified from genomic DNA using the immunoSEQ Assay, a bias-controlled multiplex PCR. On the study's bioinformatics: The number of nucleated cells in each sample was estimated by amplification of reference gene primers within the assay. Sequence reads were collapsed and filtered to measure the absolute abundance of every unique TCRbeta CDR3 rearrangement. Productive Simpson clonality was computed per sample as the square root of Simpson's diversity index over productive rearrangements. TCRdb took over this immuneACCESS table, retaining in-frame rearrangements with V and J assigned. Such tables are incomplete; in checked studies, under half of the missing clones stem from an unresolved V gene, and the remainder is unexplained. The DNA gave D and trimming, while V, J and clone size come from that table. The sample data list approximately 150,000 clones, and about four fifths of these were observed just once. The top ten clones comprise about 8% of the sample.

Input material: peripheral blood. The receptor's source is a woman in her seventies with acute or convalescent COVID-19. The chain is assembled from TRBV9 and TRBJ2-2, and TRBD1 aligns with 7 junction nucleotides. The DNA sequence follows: TGTGCCAGCAGCCTAACTGGGACAGCTACCGGGGAGCTGTTTTTT. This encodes CASSLTGTATGELFF. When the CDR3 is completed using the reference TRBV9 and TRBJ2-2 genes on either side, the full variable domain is DSGVTQTPKHLITATGQRVTLRCSPRSGDLSVYWYQQSLDQGLQFLIQYYNGEERAKGNILERFSAQQFPDLHSELNLSSLELGDSALYFCASSLTGTATGELFFGEGSRLTVL.